A selection of T cell receptor beta chains follows, all from one sample in a study of shared clonotypes between healthy human individuals. TCRdb's table, derived via immunoSEQ multiplex PCR, lists solely in-frame clones and lacks some. This sample has about a million clones; 60% to 80% occur once, and the top ten carry around 1.5%. Specimen: memory CD4+ T cells sorted from blood. These receptors were collected from a man in his late teens or twenties in good health. CDR3s include the opening cysteine and the closing phenylalanine or tryptophan. A D gene is named only where the DNA matches it firmly. Not every row has a clone size; where given, it reads once, few, many or a size class.

size	D	V	J	DNA	CDR3
NA	NA	TRBV4-2	TRBJ2-5	TGTGCCAGCAGCCAAGAGACTACGAACCAAGAGACCCAGTACTTC	CASSQETTNQETQYF
NA	NA	TRBV5-1	TRBJ2-5	TGCGCCAGCAGCTCACAGCAAGAGACCCAGTACTTC	CASSSQQETQYF
NA	TRBD1	TRBV18	TRBJ1-1	TGTGCCAGCTCACTGGACAGGTCGAGTACTGAAGCTTTCTTT	CASSLDRSSTEAFF
NA	TRBD2	TRBV30	TRBJ2-1	TGTGCCTGGGGACTAGGAGGAAAGTACAATGAGCAGTTCTTC	CAWGLGGKYNEQFF
once	NA	TRBV11-3	TRBJ2-3	TGTGCCAGCAGCTACGGGGTTAGCACAGATACGCAGTATTTT	CASSYGVSTDTQYF
NA	TRBD2	TRBV7-2	TRBJ2-5	TGTGCCAGCAGCTTAGAGAATTGGCGGGAGGTTCGGGAGACCCAGTACTTC	CASSLENWREVRETQYF
NA	NA	TRBV5-5	TRBJ2-7	TGTGCCAGCAGCCCGAGGGCCGTCTACGAGCAGTACTTC	CASSPRAVYEQYF
NA	TRBD1	TRBV19	TRBJ1-5	TGTGCCACCAGGGGGCAGGAGAATCAGCCCCAGCATTTT	CATRGQENQPQHF
NA	NA	TRBV7-3	TRBJ1-2	TGTGCCAGCAGCGTCGGAGAAGGGAGAGGCTACACCTTC	CASSVGEGRGYTF
many	NA	TRBV7-2	TRBJ2-5	TGTGCCAGCAGCCCCCGCGGGGCCTATCAAGAGACCCAGTACTTC	CASSPRGAYQETQYF
NA	TRBD1	TRBV4-3	TRBJ2-3	TGCGCCAGCAGCCAAGACCCACAGGGGGGAACAGATACGCAGTATTTT	CASSQDPQGGTDTQYF
NA	TRBD2	TRBV10-1	TRBJ2-3	TGCGCCAGCAGTGAGAGGATTAGCGGGGGGAAGAGCACAGATACGCAGTATTTT	CASSERISGGKSTDTQYF
NA	TRBD2	TRBV10-3	TRBJ2-3	TGTGCCATCAGTGAAGGGCGGGGGGGCACAGATACGCAGTATTTT	CAISEGRGGTDTQYF
NA	NA	TRBV5-4	TRBJ1-4	TGTGCCAGCAGCGAGGCGGGGGGCTCTAATGAAAAACTGTTTTTT	CASSEAGGSNEKLFF
NA	NA	TRBV6-1	TRBJ1-3	TGTGCCAGCAGTGAATTAATGGCTGGAAACACCATATATTTT	CASSELMAGNTIYF
few	TRBD2	TRBV5-6	TRBJ2-3	TGTGCCAGCAGCTCCCCTGCGGGGGGAGATACGCAGTATTTT	CASSSPAGGDTQYF
NA	TRBD1	TRBV25-1	TRBJ1-1	TGTGCCAGCAGTAGCCCGACAGGGGAAGGCACTGAAGCTTTCTTT	CASSSPTGEGTEAFF
NA	TRBD2	TRBV4-1	TRBJ2-3	TGCGCCAGCAGCCAAGATTTTAGGGGAGGGCGGGATACGCAGTATTTT	CASSQDFRGGRDTQYF
NA	NA	TRBV9	TRBJ2-2	TGTGCCAGCAGCTCTATGGGGGTCCCCGGGACCGGGGAGCTGTTTTTT	CASSSMGVPGTGELFF
NA	TRBD2	TRBV19	TRBJ2-3	TGTGCCAGTAGTGTAGCGGGAGGGGGCACAGATACGCAGTATTTT	CASSVAGGGTDTQYF
NA	TRBD1	TRBV2	TRBJ1-4	TGTGCCAGCACCGCCCAGGGGGCGGGGGAAAAACTGTTTTTT	CASTAQGAGEKLFF
NA	TRBD1	TRBV4-2	TRBJ2-2	TGTGCCAGCAGAGGAGTGGGCACAGGGGGCACCGGGGAGCTGTTTTTT	CASRGVGTGGTGELFF
NA	NA	TRBV30	TRBJ2-3	TGTGCCTGGAGTGAAAAAGGCGTAAACACAGATACGCAGTATTTT	CAWSEKGVNTDTQYF
NA	TRBD1	TRBV28	TRBJ1-5	TGTGCCAGCAGACCGCCGGGACAGGGACGCGGTCAGCCCCAGCATTTT	CASRPPGQGRGQPQHF
few	TRBD1	TRBV30	TRBJ1-5	TGTGCCTGGAGTTTGGGACAGGGTATTCGGCCCCAGCATTTT	CAWSLGQGIRPQHF
NA	NA	TRBV30	TRBJ1-2	TGTGCCTGGAGTGTCGCCAGGGGCTATGGCTACACCTTC	CAWSVARGYGYTF
NA	NA	TRBV6-5	TRBJ2-7	TGTGCCAGCAGTTACTCGACCGGGTCTCTGTACGAGCAGTACTTC	CASSYSTGSLYEQYF
NA	NA	TRBV7-9	TRBJ2-5	TGTGCCAGCAGCTCTCCCTATGACGAGCGGGCAGACTTC	CASSSPYDERADF
NA	TRBD1	TRBV9	TRBJ2-2	TGTGCCAGCAGCACGCGACAGGGGGCCGGGGAGCTGTTTTTT	CASSTRQGAGELFF
NA	TRBD2	TRBV28	TRBJ2-3	TGTGCCAGCAGGGGTGGCGGGAGGCCAGATACGCAGTATTTT	CASRGGGRPDTQYF
NA	NA	TRBV13	TRBJ2-5	TGTGCCAGCAGCTTATCAGGGGTCGGGACCCAGTACTTC	CASSLSGVGTQYF
NA	TRBD1	TRBV6-5	TRBJ1-5	TGTGCCAGCAGTTACCCCGAAAGGGGGCGAAATCAGCCCCAGCATTTT	CASSYPERGRNQPQHF
few	NA	TRBV29-1	TRBJ1-1	TGCAGCGTTGAACTGAACTTTGGCACTGAAGCTTTCTTT	CSVELNFGTEAFF
NA	TRBD2	TRBV2	TRBJ2-1	TGTGCCAGCAGTGCAACGAGCGGGAGTAAAATGGTTGAGCAGTTCTTC	CASSATSGSKMVEQFF
NA	TRBD2	TRBV19	TRBJ2-1	TGTGCCAGTAGTAGGCTGACTAGCGGGGGGGCGCTCGGTGAGCAGTTCTTC	CASSRLTSGGALGEQFF
NA	NA	TRBV30	TRBJ1-3	TGTGCCTGGAGTGACGGGGCAGACTCTGGAAACACCATATATTTT	CAWSDGADSGNTIYF
NA	NA	TRBV30	TRBJ2-3	TGTGCCTGGAGGGGCGGAGGGGTGAGCACAGATACGCAGTATTTT	CAWRGGGVSTDTQYF
NA	TRBD1	TRBV11-2	TRBJ2-5	TGTGCCAGCAGCTTAGCACAGGGGTTGGGGGAGACCCAGTACTTC	CASSLAQGLGETQYF
NA	NA	TRBV19	TRBJ2-6	TGTGCCAGTAGACGACCCCCCAGTCTCTCCGGGGCCAACGTCCTGACTTTC	CASRRPPSLSGANVLTF
NA	NA	TRBV15	TRBJ2-7	TGTGCCACCAGCAGAGGCCAGCCGCCGTACGAGCAGTACTTC	CATSRGQPPYEQYF
NA	TRBD1	TRBV19	TRBJ2-7	TGTGCCAGTAGTGTCACCGGGACAGGGGGTAACGAGCAGTACTTC	CASSVTGTGGNEQYF
few	NA	TRBV27	TRBJ1-2	TGTGCCAGCAGTTTAGGGGGACCTGGCTATGGCTACACCTTC	CASSLGGPGYGYTF
NA	NA	TRBV30	TRBJ1-2	TGTGCCTGGAGTCCCCCTCTCTATGGCTACACCTTC	CAWSPPLYGYTF
few	NA	TRBV7-2	TRBJ1-1	TGTGCCAGCAGCTTAGTTAAGGGGGGAGGCACTGAAGCTTTCTTT	CASSLVKGGGTEAFF
NA	NA	TRBV5-4	TRBJ1-1	TGTGCCAGCAGCCCGACCACAGGGTCTGAAGCTTTCTTT	CASSPTTGSEAFF
NA	NA	TRBV6-5	TRBJ1-2	TGTGCCAGCAGTTACGGACGACAGAGCGGCTACACCTTC	CASSYGRQSGYTF
NA	TRBD1	TRBV5-6	TRBJ1-6	TGTGCCAGCAGCTTTTACGTCAGGGGGGGACCGGGAACGCCCCTCCACTTT	CASSFYVRGGPGTPLHF
NA	NA	TRBV28	TRBJ1-5	TGTGCCAGCAGCCCTCCCCCGGGGAATCAGCCCCAGCATTTT	CASSPPPGNQPQHF
few	NA	TRBV7-6	TRBJ1-1	TGTGCCAGCAGCGGACAGACGAACACTGAAGCTTTCTTT	CASSGQTNTEAFF